The 31 T cell receptor beta chains listed next were all sequenced from one sample in a study of neoadjuvant nivolumab and ipilimumab in lung cancer. Profiled with immunoSEQ multiplex PCR; TCRdb holds only in-frame clones, not every one. In the table there are approximately 31,000 clones, roughly nine tenths of which are singletons. The sequenced sample was peripheral blood, obtained after neoadjuvant nivolumab, alone or with ipilimumab, at or shortly before surgery. The receptors were gathered from an adult with non-small cell lung cancer.

The chain employs TRBV6-5 and TRBJ1-2, with 7 bases lining up with TRBD1. Trimming took 2 bases from V and 8 from J; bases not matched to a gene: 2. The CDR3 is 12 residues long. CDR1 is MNHEY and CDR2 is SVGAGI in the germline V gene. This CDR3 reads CASSYRGRGYTF. CDR3 DNA sequence: TGTGCCAGCAGTTACAGGGGGCGAGGCTACACCTTC.

The V gene is TRBV5-1, the J gene TRBJ2-7, with D possibly TRBD1 on 6 matching bases. The CDR3 runs 15 residues. Germline lookup yields CDR1 SGHRS and CDR2 YFSETQ. Trimming removed 0 bases at V and 4 bases at J, with 14 bases between. Here the CDR3 DNA reads TGCGCCAGCAGCTTGGTTACAGGGATCAGGTACGAGCAGTACTTC. As protein: CASSLVTGIRYEQYF.

The chain joins TRBV7-2 to TRBJ2-7, with unresolved D. Germline values: CDR1 SGHTA, CDR2 FQGNSA. Trimming removed 0 bases from V and 6 bases from J, with 12 bases in between. CDR3 length equals 14 residues. For the CDR3, the DNA is TGTGCCAGCAGCTTAGCGGCAGCACTTGGCGAGCAGTACTTC. Translating it yields CASSLAAALGEQYF.

CDR3 sequence: CASSLKGSTEAFF. CDR3 coding DNA: TGTGCCAGCAGCTTGAAAGGGAGCACTGAAGCTTTCTTT. The chain carries TRBV5-6 and TRBJ1-1; D ambiguous. This CDR3 is 13 amino acids long. The V end lost 1 base, the J end lost 4 bases, and 8 bases lay between the germline ends. Germline CDR1 reads SGHDT; CDR2 reads YYEEEE.

The rearrangement links TRBV4-1 to TRBJ1-2, with D tentatively TRBD1 (5 bases). Germline V gives CDR1 MGHRA, CDR2 YSYEKL. The CDR3 covers 17 residues. Trimming pared 4 bases from V and 0 bases from J, leaving 18 bases between. CDR3 nucleotide sequence: TGCGCCAGCAGCCCCGGCGCAGGGCAGGCCGCTAACTATGGCTACACCTTC. Translated: CASSPGAGQAANYGYTF.

This clone occurred once. The chain couples TRBV6-5 to TRBJ2-3, with D unclear. V was shortened by 8 bases and J by 5 bases, with 8 bases between the two germline ends. Looked up from germline, CDR1 is MNHEY and CDR2 is SVGAGI. The CDR3 is 11 residues long. The chain's CDR3 is CASGNRDTQYF. In DNA form, the CDR3 reads TGTGCCAGCGGTAATCGAGATACGCAGTATTTT.

The gene calls are TRBV29-1 and TRBJ2-7, with a possible D match to TRBD1 (7 bases). Germline V gene data show CDR1 as SQVTM and CDR2 as ANQGSEA. This CDR3 has 14 residues. The germline V and J ends were trimmed by 1 base and 4 bases, with 14 bases remaining between them. CDR3 nucleotide sequence: TGCAGCGTTGAAGGTCCGACAGGGACTTACGAGCAGTACTTC. This translates into CSVEGPTGTYEQYF.

The V call is TRBV18, the J call TRBJ1-2; weak D call: TRBD1 (5 bases). The CDR3 covers 14 residues. Trimming left V 4 bases short and J 2 bases short, with 11 bases between. The germline CDR1 and CDR2 sequences are KGHSH and LQKENI. The CDR3 here is CASSLGLTNYGYTF. The CDR3 nucleotides are TGTGCCAGCTCACTGGGACTGACGAACTATGGCTACACCTTC.

The rearrangement uses TRBV29-1 and TRBJ2-3, with a possible D match to TRBD1 (6 bases). Per the germline V gene, CDR1 is SQVTM and CDR2 is ANQGSEA. The CDR3 is made up of 17 amino acids. V gave up 0 bases and J gave up 1 base, with 17 bases separating them. CDR3: CSVEDGTGAGGTDTQYF. As DNA, the CDR3 is TGCAGCGTTGAAGATGGGACCGGGGCAGGGGGCACAGATACGCAGTATTTT.

This chain joins TRBV5-4 and TRBJ2-5, with 8 bases identical to TRBD1. This CDR3 has 16 residues. The J segment lost 5 bases and the V segment lost 1 base, leaving 10 bases of the junction unmatched. Per germline, CDR1 SGHNT and CDR2 YYREEE (reference sequence). The CDR3 is CASSLLGQGAGETQYF. The CDR3 region has the DNA TGTGCCAGCAGCTTGCTAGGGCAGGGGGCGGGGGAGACCCAGTACTTC.

In regard to this clone: The missing conserved phenylalanine or tryptophan at the end of this CDR3 makes a read error likely. The DNA is omitted, as the CDR3 cannot be located on it reliably, and the CDR3 follows TCRdb's listing. The chain has TRBV6-5 and TRBJ1-2. The CDR3 has 9 residues if both end residues are counted. CDR1 MNHEY and CDR2 SVGAGI come from the germline V gene. CDR3 in amino acids: CASSGRGVL.

The CDR3 region is CASSLGDSSRSHRTQETQYF. The CDR3 coding sequence is TGCGCCAGCAGCTTGGGGGACAGCTCCCGAAGCCATCGTACCCAAGAGACCCAGTACTTC. The J gene is TRBJ2-5, the V gene TRBV5-1; 7 positions agree with TRBD1. The CDR3 runs 20 residues. After removal of 0 bases from V and 1 base from J, the junction contained 18 bases not matched to a gene. In germline, CDR1 is SGHRS, CDR2 YFSETQ. Full variable domain (remainder filled in from reference TRBV5-1 and TRBJ2-5): KAGVTQTPRYLIKTRGQQVTLSCSPISGHRSVSWYQQTPGQGLQFLFEYFSETQRNKGNFPGRFSGRQFSNSRSEMNVSTLELGDSALYLCASSLGDSSRSHRTQETQYFGPGTRLLVL.

The V call is TRBV5-1, the J call TRBJ1-1; D is possibly TRBD1 (5 bases). The CDR3 contains 14 residues. V lost 1 base and J 1 base, leaving 8 bases between the germline ends. Germline V gene sequence: CDR1 SGHRS, CDR2 YFSETQ. The DNA of the CDR3 is TGCGCCAGCAGCTTGTCGGGGGGGAACACTGAAGCTTTCTTT. Translation: CASSLSGGNTEAFF.

CDR3 region: CSVEVSATIGEQFF. The CDR3 DNA follows: TGCAGCGTTGAGGTTAGCGCTACCATCGGTGAGCAGTTCTTC. The V and J genes are TRBV29-1 and TRBJ2-1; weak D call: TRBD2 (5 bases). The CDR3 is made up of 14 amino acids. Germline CDR1 is SQVTM and CDR2 is ANQGSEA. Between the trimmed V and J ends, which lost 3 bases and 9 bases, there was a span of 18 bases.

This chain joins TRBV7-8 and TRBJ1-5, with D perhaps matching TRBD1 (6 bases). The CDR3 spans 19 residues. From germline, CDR1 is SGHVS and CDR2 FQNEAQ. Trimming took 3 bases from V and 1 from J, leaving 22 bases between them. Here the CDR3 DNA reads TGTGCCAGCAGCTTTCTTAGCCCTAATTACAGGGTAAGCAATCAGCCCCAGCATTTT. It is translated as CASSFLSPNYRVSNQPQHF.

The chain combines TRBV5-1 with TRBJ2-3; D not resolved. The CDR3 is 17 residues long. V gave up 0 bases and J gave up 1 base, with 15 bases separating them. CDR1 and CDR2 from the germline V gene are SGHRS and YFSETQ. The CDR3 DNA reads TGCGCCAGCAGCTTGGCCCTTATTGGGTTGCGCACAGATACGCAGTATTTT. Its translation is CASSLALIGLRTDTQYF. Full variable domain (missing parts from reference TRBV5-1 and TRBJ2-3): KAGVTQTPRYLIKTRGQQVTLSCSPISGHRSVSWYQQTPGQGLQFLFEYFSETQRNKGNFPGRFSGRQFSNSRSEMNVSTLELGDSALYLCASSLALIGLRTDTQYFGPGTRLTVL.

This clone showed up just once. CDR3 sequence reads: CSAPLRGQFF. The CDR3 bases are TGCAGTGCTCCCCTGAGGGGGCAGTTCTTC. J is TRBJ2-1 and V is TRBV20-1; the D gene could be TRBD1 or TRBD2 (5 bases each). The CDR3 covers 10 residues. Trimming took off 5 bases at V and 12 bases at J, with 11 bases between the two ends. Germline CDR1 and CDR2: DFQATT and SNEGSKA (reference sequence).

The genes are TRBV18 and TRBJ1-2; 8 bases fit TRBD1. With V trimmed by 5 bases and J by 8 bases, 13 bases remained unmatched. The CDR3 is 15 residues long. CDR1 and CDR2 from the germline V gene are KGHSH and LQKENI. Here the CDR3 reads CASSSDRAEYNGYTF. CDR3 in DNA: TGTGCCAGCTCATCGGACAGGGCTGAATATAACGGCTACACCTTC.

This clone was recorded once. The chain combines TRBV25-1 with TRBJ2-7, with 7 nucleotides matching TRBD1. V was clipped by 7 bases and J by 4 bases; unmatched bases: 19. The CDR3 totals 17 residues. Looked up from germline, CDR1 is MGHDK and CDR2 is SYGVNS. In DNA form, the CDR3 reads TGTGCCAGCAATAATTGGTTGGGACAGACAGTCAGGTACGAGCAGTACTTC. Residues: CASNNWLGQTVRYEQYF.

The chain links TRBV29-1 to TRBJ1-1; D is undetermined. The CDR3 is made up of 11 amino acids. CDR1 SQVTM and CDR2 ANQGSEA come from the germline V gene. V was clipped by 7 bases and J by 2 bases, with 8 bases between them. CDR3 coding DNA: TGCAGCGCACCAGGAAACACTGAAGCTTTCTTT. It translates to CSAPGNTEAFF.

The CDR3 protein is CASSYGLAGGSYEQYF. CDR3 nucleotides: TGTGCCAGCAGTTACGGACTAGCGGGGGGATCCTACGAGCAGTACTTC. This chain joins TRBV6-5 and TRBJ2-7; 14 bases agree with TRBD2. With 2 bases clipped from V and 1 base from J, the junction kept 1 base outside the gene matches. The CDR3 totals 16 residues. CDR1 is MNHEY and CDR2 is SVGAGI in the germline V gene.

This clone has only one observation. V is TRBV19 and J is TRBJ1-5; D ambiguous. Trimming pared 8 bases from V and 2 bases from J, leaving 22 bases between. This CDR3 is built from 17 residues. CDR1 is LNHDA, CDR2 SQIVND, per germline (reference sequence). CDR3 sequence (DNA): TGTGCCAGTGAGTCCGTCGACTTCGGATATGGCAATCAGCCCCAGCATTTT. Its translation is CASESVDFGYGNQPQHF.

V and J are TRBV9 and TRBJ1-6, with D perhaps matching TRBD1 (6 bases). V was trimmed by 5 bases and J by 6 bases, leaving 18 bases between them. This CDR3 is 16 amino acids long. Germline values: CDR1 SGDLS, CDR2 YYNGEE. The CDR3 protein is CASSPEQGNVNSPLHF. CDR3 nucleotide sequence: TGTGCCAGCAGTCCGGAACAGGGTAACGTTAATTCACCCCTCCACTTT.

The chain employs TRBV5-1 and TRBJ2-3; 8 nucleotides match TRBD1. The germline gives CDR1 SGHRS, CDR2 YFSETQ. The CDR3 length is 14 residues. With V trimmed by 8 bases and J by 2 bases, 7 bases remained unmatched. As DNA, the CDR3 is TGCGCCAGTGCCGGGACAGGTGACACAGATACGCAGTATTTT. Amino acids: CASAGTGDTDTQYF.

The chain has TRBV2 and TRBJ1-2; D unclear. Between the trimmed V and J ends, which lost 2 bases and 4 bases, there was a span of 14 bases. This CDR3 is built from 15 residues. Germline CDR1 reads SNHLY; CDR2 reads FYNNEI. The chain's CDR3 is CASSERGVRLYGYTF. CDR3 DNA: TGTGCCAGCAGTGAACGAGGTGTCCGCCTCTATGGCTACACCTTC.

This clone has a single count. This chain joins TRBV4-2 and TRBJ1-1; D not resolved. Germline CDR1 is LGHNA and CDR2 is YNFKEQ. CDR3 length: 14 residues. Trimming pared 0 bases from V and 1 base from J, leaving 6 bases between. The CDR3 loop is CASSQDSKNTEAFF. CDR3 coding DNA: TGTGCCAGCAGCCAAGATAGCAAGAACACTGAAGCTTTCTTT.

The table lists this clone with a few counts. The chain joins TRBV7-2 to TRBJ1-3; unclear D gene. The CDR3 loop spans 15 amino acids. Germline V gene data show CDR1 as SGHTA and CDR2 as FQGNSA. Trimming left V 5 bases short and J 0 bases short, with 11 bases between. CDR3 residues: CASSPREGSGNTIYF. CDR3 sequence (DNA): TGTGCCAGCAGCCCCCGAGAAGGCTCTGGAAACACCATATATTTT.

The chain's CDR3 is CASSLARQGHTDTQYF. DNA of the CDR3: TGTGCCAGCAGCTTAGCTCGACAGGGCCACACAGATACGCAGTATTTT. The V call is TRBV7-2, the J call TRBJ2-3; TRBD1 aligns across 7 bases. The CDR3 extends over 16 amino acids. Germline V gives CDR1 SGHTA, CDR2 FQGNSA. V lost 0 bases, J lost 2 bases, and 5 bases stayed unmatched.

This sequence joins TRBV2 and TRBJ2-1, with D possibly matching TRBD2 (5 bases). The CDR3 is 13 residues long. Germline V gives CDR1 SNHLY, CDR2 FYNNEI. Trimming took 4 bases from V and 4 from J, leaving 8 bases between them. The CDR3 DNA reads as TGTGCCAGCAGTGTAGGCGGGTACAATGAGCAGTTCTTC. It translates to CASSVGGYNEQFF. The variable domain in full, completed from reference TRBV2 and TRBJ2-1, reads EPEVTQTPSHQVTQMGQEVILRCVPISNHLYFYWYRQILGQKVEFLVSFYNNEISEKSEIFDDQFSVERPDGSNFTLKIRSTKLEDSAMYFCASSVGGYNEQFFGPGTRLTVL.

The V gene is TRBV20-1, the J gene TRBJ2-3; D ambiguous. The ends were cut back, 0 bases at V and 8 bases at J, with 0 bases in the middle. From germline, CDR1 is DFQATT and CDR2 SNEGSKA (reference sequence). The CDR3 covers 9 residues. The chain's CDR3 is CSARDTQYF. Written as DNA, the CDR3 is TGCAGTGCTAGAGATACGCAGTATTTT.

The rearrangement uses TRBV12-2 and TRBJ1-2. TRBV12-2 is listed as a pseudogene. This CDR3 has 10 amino acids. CDR3 bases: TGTGCAAGTCGCTTTACTGGCTACACCTTC. Its translation: CASRFTGYTF.